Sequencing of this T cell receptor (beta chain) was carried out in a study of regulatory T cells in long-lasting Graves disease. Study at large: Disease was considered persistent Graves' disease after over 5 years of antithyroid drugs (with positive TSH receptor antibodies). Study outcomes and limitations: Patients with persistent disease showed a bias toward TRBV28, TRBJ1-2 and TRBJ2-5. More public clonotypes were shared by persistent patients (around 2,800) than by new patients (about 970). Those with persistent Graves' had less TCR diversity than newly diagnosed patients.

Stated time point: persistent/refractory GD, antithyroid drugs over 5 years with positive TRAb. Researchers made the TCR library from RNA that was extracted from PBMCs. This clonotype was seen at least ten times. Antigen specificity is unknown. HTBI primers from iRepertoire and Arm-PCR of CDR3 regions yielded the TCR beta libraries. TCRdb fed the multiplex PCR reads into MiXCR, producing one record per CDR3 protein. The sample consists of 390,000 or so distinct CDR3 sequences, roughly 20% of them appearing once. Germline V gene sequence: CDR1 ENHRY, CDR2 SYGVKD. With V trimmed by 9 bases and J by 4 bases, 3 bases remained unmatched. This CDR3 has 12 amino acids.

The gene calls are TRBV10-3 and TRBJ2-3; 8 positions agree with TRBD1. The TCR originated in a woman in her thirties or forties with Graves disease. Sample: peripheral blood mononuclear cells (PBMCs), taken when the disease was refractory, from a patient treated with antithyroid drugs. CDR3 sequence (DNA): TGTGCCATTCAGGGGGCGTCAGATACGCAGTATTTT. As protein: CAIQGASDTQYF.